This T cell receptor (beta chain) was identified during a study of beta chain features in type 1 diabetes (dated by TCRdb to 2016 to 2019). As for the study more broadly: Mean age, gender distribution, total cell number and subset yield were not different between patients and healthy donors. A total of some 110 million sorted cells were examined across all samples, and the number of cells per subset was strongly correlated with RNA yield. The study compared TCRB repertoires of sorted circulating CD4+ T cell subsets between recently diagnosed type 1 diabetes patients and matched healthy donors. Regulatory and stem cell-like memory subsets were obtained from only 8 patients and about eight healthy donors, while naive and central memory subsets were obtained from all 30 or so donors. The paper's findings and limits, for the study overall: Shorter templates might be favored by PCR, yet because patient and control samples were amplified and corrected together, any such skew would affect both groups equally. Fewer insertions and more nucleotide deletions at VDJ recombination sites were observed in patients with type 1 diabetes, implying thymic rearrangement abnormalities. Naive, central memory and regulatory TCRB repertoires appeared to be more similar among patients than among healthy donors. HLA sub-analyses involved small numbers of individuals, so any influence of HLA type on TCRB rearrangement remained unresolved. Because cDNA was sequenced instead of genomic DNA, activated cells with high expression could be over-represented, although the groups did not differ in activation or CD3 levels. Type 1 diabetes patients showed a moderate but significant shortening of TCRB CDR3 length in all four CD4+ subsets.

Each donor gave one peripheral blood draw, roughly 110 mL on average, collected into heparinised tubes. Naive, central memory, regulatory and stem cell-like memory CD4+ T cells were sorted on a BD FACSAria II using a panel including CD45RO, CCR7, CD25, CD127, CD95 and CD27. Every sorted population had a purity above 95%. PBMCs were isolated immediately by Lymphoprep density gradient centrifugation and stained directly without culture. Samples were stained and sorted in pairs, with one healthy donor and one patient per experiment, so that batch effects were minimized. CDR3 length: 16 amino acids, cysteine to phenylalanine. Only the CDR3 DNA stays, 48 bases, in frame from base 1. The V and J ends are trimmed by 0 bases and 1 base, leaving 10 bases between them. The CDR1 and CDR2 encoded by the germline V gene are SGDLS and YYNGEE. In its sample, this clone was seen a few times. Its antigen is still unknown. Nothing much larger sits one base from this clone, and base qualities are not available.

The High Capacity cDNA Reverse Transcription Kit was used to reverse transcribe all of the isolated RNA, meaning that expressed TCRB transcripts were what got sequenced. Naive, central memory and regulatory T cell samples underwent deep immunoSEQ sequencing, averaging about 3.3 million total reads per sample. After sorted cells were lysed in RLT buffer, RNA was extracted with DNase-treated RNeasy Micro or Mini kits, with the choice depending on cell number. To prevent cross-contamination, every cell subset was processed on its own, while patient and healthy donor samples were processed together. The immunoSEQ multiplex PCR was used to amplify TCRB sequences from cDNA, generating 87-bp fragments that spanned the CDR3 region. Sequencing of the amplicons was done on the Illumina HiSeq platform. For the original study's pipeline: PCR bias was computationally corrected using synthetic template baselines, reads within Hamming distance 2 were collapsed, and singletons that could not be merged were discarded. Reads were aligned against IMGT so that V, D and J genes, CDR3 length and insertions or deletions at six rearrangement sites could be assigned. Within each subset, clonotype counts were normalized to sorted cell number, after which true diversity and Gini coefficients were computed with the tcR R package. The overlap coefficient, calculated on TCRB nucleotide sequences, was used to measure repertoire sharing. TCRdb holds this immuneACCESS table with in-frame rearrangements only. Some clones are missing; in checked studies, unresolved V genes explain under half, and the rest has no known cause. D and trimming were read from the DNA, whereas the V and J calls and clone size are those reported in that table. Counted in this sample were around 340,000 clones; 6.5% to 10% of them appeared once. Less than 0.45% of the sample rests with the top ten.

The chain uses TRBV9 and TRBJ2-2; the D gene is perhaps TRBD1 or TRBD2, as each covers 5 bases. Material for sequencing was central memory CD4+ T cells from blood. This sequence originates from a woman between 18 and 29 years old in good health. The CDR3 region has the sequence CASSVGQRGNTGELFF. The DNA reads TGTGCCAGCAGCGTAGGTCAGAGGGGGAACACCGGGGAGCTGTTTTTT.